These 30 T cell receptor beta chains were sequenced from one sample in a study of cytomegalovirus exposure and HLA in healthy donors. The PCR contained 60 Vbeta and 13 Jbeta primers. Profiled with immunoSEQ multiplex PCR; TCRdb holds only in-frame clones, not every one. The sample lists around 130,000 clones, over 70% seen once, with around 2.5% in the top ten. The sample consisted of PBMCs. The receptors derive from a woman aged 55-70 years in good health and CMV-seropositive.

This clone was seen a handful of times. The gene calls are TRBV7-3 and TRBJ1-1; tentative D call: TRBD1 (6 bases). The CDR3 spans 14 residues. Between the trimmed V and J ends, which lost 5 bases and 7 bases, there was a span of 17 bases. The germline V gene encodes CDR1 SGHTA and CDR2 FQGTGA. The CDR3 sequence is CASSTYRESREAFF. The CDR3 DNA reads TGTGCCAGCAGCACCTACAGGGAATCCCGTGAAGCTTTCTTT. The full variable domain, completed using reference TRBV7-3 and TRBJ1-1, is GAGVSQTPSNKVTEKGKYVELRCDPISGHTALYWYRQSLGQGPEFLIYFQGTGAADDSGLPNDRFFAVRPEGSVSTLKIQRTERGDSAVYLCASSTYRESREAFFGQGTRLTVV.

This clone was counted only a few times. The chain uses TRBV6-5 and TRBJ1-1, with D tentatively TRBD1 (6 bases). The CDR3 is made up of 12 amino acids. Germline-derived CDR1 and CDR2 are MNHEY and SVGAGI. Trimming left V 5 bases short and J 8 bases short, with 12 bases between. CDR3 DNA sequence: TGTGCCAGCAGTCCCGGACAGTCCGAAGCTTTCTTT. It yields the protein CASSPGQSEAFF.

In its sample, this clone was seen a few times. Within the sample, other DNA sequences also encode this same CDR3. V and J are TRBV28 and TRBJ2-7, with TRBD1 identical over 11 bases. V lost 8 bases and J lost 3; bases outside the gene matches: 3. The germline gives CDR1 MDHEN, CDR2 SYDVKM. CDR3 length: 13 residues. This CDR3 is CASGGQGVYEQYF. CDR3 in DNA: TGTGCCAGCGGGGGACAGGGGGTCTACGAGCAGTACTTC.

V is TRBV6-5 and J is TRBJ1-5; tentative D call: TRBD1 (6 bases). CDR1 and CDR2 from the germline V gene are MNHEY and SVGAGI. The germline V and J ends were trimmed by 6 bases and 3 bases, with 12 bases remaining between them. The CDR3 sequence is 14 residues long. CDR3 sequence: CASSRTGPNQPQHF. The CDR3 DNA sequence: TGTGCCAGCAGCCGAACAGGGCCCAATCAGCCCCAGCATTTT.

As to this clone: Other nucleotide sequences from this sample produce the same CDR3. This sequence joins TRBV6-6 and TRBJ1-1; tentatively, D is TRBD1 (6 bases). The V gene's germline CDR1 is MNHNY and CDR2 SVGAGI (reference sequence). V shed 4 bases and J shed 2 bases, with 8 bases lying between them. The CDR3 covers 13 residues. CDR3 DNA sequence: TGTGCCAGCAGTTTGGGGGCTAACACTGAAGCTTTCTTT. Amino acids: CASSLGANTEAFF.

V is TRBV9 and J is TRBJ2-2, with 11 nucleotides matching TRBD2. In germline, CDR1 is SGDLS, CDR2 YYNGEE. The CDR3 spans 17 residues. The V and J ends lost 4 bases and 7 bases, in that order; junction bases with no gene match: 12. The CDR3 DNA reads as TGTGCCAGCAGCTCCGAATTAGCGGGGGGGCTGCACGGGGAGCTGTTTTTT. It yields the protein CASSSELAGGLHGELFF.

The V gene is TRBV29-1, the J gene TRBJ2-5; perhaps TRBD2 as D (6 bases). The J call may be mistaken, given a closer DNA end match to TRBJ2-7. The V gene's germline CDR1 is SQVTM and CDR2 ANQGSEA. The CDR3 spans 13 residues. As DNA, the CDR3 is TGCAGCGTTGTCGCGGGGAAACCGTACGAGCAGTACTTC. This gives the protein CSVVAGKPYEQYF.

This clone was recorded a few times. The J gene is TRBJ1-6, the V gene TRBV10-3; D not certain. Germline CDR1 reads ENHRY; CDR2 reads SYGVKD. Deletions cut 11 bases from V and 6 bases from J, with 17 bases between. CDR3 length: 14 amino acids. The CDR3: CASARTDSNSPLHF. CDR3 nucleotides: TGTGCCTCCGCCAGGACGGACTCTAATTCACCCCTCCACTTT.

This clone appeared a single time. The V call is TRBV2, the J call TRBJ2-4; 7 bases fit TRBD2. CDR1 and CDR2 (germline): SNHLY, FYNNEI. The J segment lost 3 bases and the V segment lost 3 bases, leaving 8 bases of the junction unmatched. This CDR3 spans 16 amino acids. The CDR3 here is CASSDEPGGYKNIQYF. The CDR3 bases are TGTGCCAGCAGTGATGAGCCGGGGGGATACAAAAACATTCAGTACTTC.

Only one count was recorded for this clone. The chain recombines TRBV5-1 with TRBJ1-1; 8 nucleotides match TRBD1. This CDR3 comprises 14 residues. CDR1 and CDR2 (germline): SGHRS, YFSETQ. V shed 2 bases and J 3 bases; nucleotides not matched to a gene: 3. The CDR3 nucleotides read TGCGCCAGCAGCTTAATGACAGGGGACACTGAAGCTTTCTTT. Its translation: CASSLMTGDTEAFF.

The chain recombines TRBV10-1 with TRBJ2-5, with a weak D call TRBD2 (6 bases). Germline assignment: CDR1 WNHNN and CDR2 SYGVQD (reference sequence). The CDR3 covers 13 residues. Trimming took off 10 bases at V and 2 bases at J, with 14 bases between the two ends. The CDR3 here is CATSRTIQETQYF. CDR3 bases: TGCGCCACCTCAAGGACTATTCAAGAGACCCAGTACTTC.

The rearrangement uses TRBV27 and TRBJ2-4, with 8 nucleotides matching TRBD2. CDR1 MNHEY and CDR2 SMNVEV come from the germline V gene (reference sequence). CDR3 size: 12 residues. Trimming cost V 10 bases and J 8 bases; bases outside gene matches: 7. In DNA, the CDR3 is TGTGCCACCGGGGGGGCAGGATACATTCAGTACTTC. Residues: CATGGAGYIQYF.

The CDR3 is CASSDSPNSPLHF. The CDR3 region has the DNA TGTGCCAGCAGTGACAGCCCGAATTCACCCCTCCACTTT. This chain links TRBV6-4 with TRBJ1-6; D is unresolved. The CDR3 is 13 amino acids. V lost 2 bases and J lost 7, with 6 bases in between. Germline V lookup: CDR1 MRHNA, CDR2 SNTAGT.

In this sample, this clone turned up once. The chain carries TRBV19 and TRBJ2-4; a weak D match, TRBD2 (7 bases). This CDR3 comprises 12 residues. Trimming removed 6 bases from V and 8 bases from J, with 11 bases in between. Germline V gene data show CDR1 as LNHDA and CDR2 as SQIVND (reference sequence). The CDR3, as DNA: TGTGCCAGTAGGGGGGGGCTGGACATTCAGTACTTC. It is translated as CASRGGLDIQYF.

This clone has just a few counts. The chain joins TRBV7-9 to TRBJ2-3; possibly TRBD1 for D (6 bases). The germline V gene has CDR1 SEHNR and CDR2 FQNEAQ (reference sequence). CDR3 size: 14 residues. V gave up 1 base and J gave up 6 bases, with 11 bases separating them. The CDR3: CASSLGQGWDTQYF. Here the CDR3 DNA reads TGTGCCAGCAGCTTAGGGCAGGGGTGGGATACGCAGTATTTT.

This clone was found a few times. This sequence joins TRBV7-6 and TRBJ2-1; D not certain. Between the trimmed V and J ends, which lost 0 bases and 2 bases, there was a span of 14 bases. CDR3 length: 17 amino acids. Germline lookup yields CDR1 SGHVS and CDR2 FNYEAQ. The DNA of the CDR3 is TGTGCCAGCAGCTTAGCGCTAAGCGCCGACGCCTACAATGAGCAGTTCTTC. Protein sequence: CASSLALSADAYNEQFF.

V gene TRBV5-1 combines with J gene TRBJ2-7; D may be TRBD2 (5 bases). V lost 4 bases to trimming and J lost 0 bases, with 14 bases between them. Per the germline V gene, CDR1 is SGHRS and CDR2 is YFSETQ. CDR3 size: 15 residues. The CDR3 bases are TGCGCCAGCAGCCCAATAGCGTCAAGCTCCTACGAGCAGTACTTC. It codes for CASSPIASSSYEQYF.

This clone was seen only a few times. The chain recombines TRBV2 with TRBJ1-1; TRBD1 aligns across 9 bases. Germline CDR1 is SNHLY and CDR2 is FYNNEI. CDR3 length: 14 amino acids. J gave up 3 bases and V 6 bases, and 5 bases lay outside the gene matches. CDR3 coding DNA: TGTGCCAGCAGACGACAGGGGGTCGACACTGAAGCTTTCTTT. It encodes CASRRQGVDTEAFF.

As concerns this clone: Mismatch with germline at one junction end may stem from a read error. The chain recombines TRBV7-9 with TRBJ2-7, with TRBD2 as a possible D gene (5 bases). Germline assignment: CDR1 SEHNR and CDR2 FQNEAQ (reference sequence). The CDR3 has 12 amino acids. The CDR3 sequence is CSSTSEPGRQYF. In DNA form, the CDR3 reads TGTTCCAGCACGTCCGAACCGGGAAGGCAGTACTTC.

The DNA of the CDR3 is TGTGCCAGCGCGACTGAGCGGGGGGGGTACAATGAGCAGTTCTTC. It specifies CASATERGGYNEQFF. This sequence joins TRBV6-1 and TRBJ2-1, with 10 positions matching TRBD2. J lost 4 bases, V lost 8 bases, and 8 bases had no gene match. Germline CDR1 reads MNHNS; CDR2 reads SASEGT. This CDR3 has 15 amino acids.

A word on this clone: Sequence at one end of the junction differs from germline and may be a read error. The chain couples TRBV7-9 to TRBJ1-5; TRBD1 might be the D (6 bases). Germline values: CDR1 SEHNR, CDR2 FQNEAQ (reference sequence). The CDR3 runs to 13 residues. CDR3 in DNA: TGTTCCAGCAGCTTGGCAGGGGACCAGCCCCAGCATTTT. This encodes CSSSLAGDQPQHF.

The chain combines TRBV25-1 with TRBJ1-2; TRBD1 aligns across 9 bases. This CDR3 region has 16 residues. Germline CDR1 is MGHDK and CDR2 is SYGVNS. Unmatched junction bases numbered 6, after V lost 4 bases and J lost 0 bases. The DNA of the CDR3 is TGTGCCAGCAGTGCCCTTAACAGGGGGCCTAACTATGGCTACACCTTC. Translating it yields CASSALNRGPNYGYTF.

The J gene is TRBJ1-6, the V gene TRBV19, with no clear D. V was trimmed by 2 bases and J by 3 bases, leaving 14 bases between them. CDR1 and CDR2 (germline): LNHDA, SQIVND (reference sequence). There are 17 residues in the CDR3. CDR3 bases: TGTGCCAGTAGTATAATTCCAGGTGTGGGCTATAATTCACCCCTCCACTTT. Protein: CASSIIPGVGYNSPLHF.

The genes are TRBV7-3 and TRBJ1-2; 7 nucleotides line up with TRBD1. The CDR3 is 14 residues long. V gave up 4 bases and J gave up 4 bases; unmatched junction bases: 6. Germline V gene sequence: CDR1 SGHTA, CDR2 FQGTGA. CDR3 amino acids: CASSSDRITYGYTF. CDR3 DNA sequence: TGTGCCAGCAGCTCGGACAGGATCACCTATGGCTACACCTTC.

The chain joins TRBV2 to TRBJ2-2; D perhaps matches TRBD1 (5 bases). CDR1 and CDR2 from the germline V gene are SNHLY and FYNNEI. The CDR3 runs 14 residues. V lost 8 bases and J lost 0, with 10 bases in between. CDR3 sequence reads: CASRGQANTGELFF. CDR3 nucleotide sequence: TGTGCCAGCCGTGGACAAGCGAACACCGGGGAGCTGTTTTTT.

This clone was picked up a small number of times. This sequence joins TRBV10-2 and TRBJ1-2; tentative D call: TRBD1 (5 bases). Trimming pared 4 bases from V and 1 base from J, leaving 16 bases between. CDR3 length: 16 amino acids. CDR1 WSHSY and CDR2 SAAADI come from the germline V gene. In DNA form, the CDR3 reads TGCGCCAGCAGTGGGGCGGCAGGGAAGGATAACTATGGCTACACCTTC. As protein: CASSGAAGKDNYGYTF.

As DNA, the CDR3 is TGTGCCATCAGTGAGTCGACAGGGCGCTCCTACAATGAGCAGTTCTTC. Amino acid sequence: CAISESTGRSYNEQFF. The rearrangement links TRBV10-3 to TRBJ2-1; 7 nucleotides match TRBD1. The CDR3 covers 16 residues. Unmatched junction bases numbered 2, after V lost 0 bases and J lost 0 bases. Germline CDR1 is ENHRY and CDR2 is SYGVKD.

The V and J genes are TRBV5-1 and TRBJ2-3; 9 positions match TRBD2. The CDR3 length is 16 residues. The J segment lost 4 bases and the V segment lost 0 bases, leaving 6 bases of the junction unmatched. CDR1 SGHRS and CDR2 YFSETQ come from the germline V gene. CDR3 nucleotide sequence: TGCGCCAGCAGCTTGGGAGCGGGGGGCCACGCAGATACGCAGTATTTT. Amino acid sequence: CASSLGAGGHADTQYF.

This clone has just a few counts. The V call is TRBV9, the J call TRBJ2-3, with 8 bases identical to TRBD1. Trimming removed 3 bases from V and 1 base from J; junction bases left unmatched: 1. The length of the CDR3 is 14 residues. CDR1 and CDR2 from the germline V gene are SGDLS and YYNGEE. The CDR3 sequence: CASSEDRGTDTQYF. The DNA of the CDR3 is TGTGCCAGCAGCGAGGACAGGGGCACAGATACGCAGTATTTT.

This clone was picked up one time. This sequence joins TRBV6-5 and TRBJ1-4; possible D gene TRBD1, 5 bases. Germline V lookup: CDR1 MNHEY, CDR2 SVGAGI. Trimming removed 5 bases from V and 0 bases from J, with 7 bases in between. CDR3 size: 14 residues. The CDR3 is CASSPRATNEKLFF. The DNA for the CDR3 is TGTGCCAGCAGTCCCAGGGCAACTAATGAAAAACTGTTTTTT.